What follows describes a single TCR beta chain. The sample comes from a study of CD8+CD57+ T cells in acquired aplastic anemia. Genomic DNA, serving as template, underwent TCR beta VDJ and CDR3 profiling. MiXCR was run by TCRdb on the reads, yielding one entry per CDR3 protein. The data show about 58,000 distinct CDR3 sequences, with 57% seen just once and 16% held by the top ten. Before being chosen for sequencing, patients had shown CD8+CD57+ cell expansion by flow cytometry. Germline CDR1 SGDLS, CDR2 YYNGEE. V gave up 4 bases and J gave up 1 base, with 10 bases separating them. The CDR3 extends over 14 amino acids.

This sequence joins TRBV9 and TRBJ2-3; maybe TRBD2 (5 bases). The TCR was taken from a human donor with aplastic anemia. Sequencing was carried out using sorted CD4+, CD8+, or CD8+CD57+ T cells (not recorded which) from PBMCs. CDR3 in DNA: TGTGCCAGCAGCCCGCAGAGGGGCACAGATACGCAGTATTTT. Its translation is CASSPQRGTDTQYF.